A selection of T cell receptor beta chains follows, all from one sample in a study of cytomegalovirus exposure and HLA in healthy donors. Profiling relied on immunoSEQ multiplex PCR, and the TCRdb table lists in-frame clones only, not all of them. The repertoire holds 180,000 or so clones, with approximately 84% as singletons. Sequenced sample: PBMCs. These receptors all come from a girl between 5 and 17 years old in good health and CMV-seropositive. The CDR3 runs from the conserved cysteine through the conserved F or W. The order of the fields is J gene, clone size, V gene, D gene, CDR3 protein, CDR3 DNA. A D gene is named only where the DNA matches it firmly. Clone size is shown for a subset of rows, as once, few, many or a class of expanded clone.

TRBJ2-7	-	TRBV2	TRBD1	CASSPGQGTGDEQYF	TGTGCCAGTTCTCCGGGACAGGGCACCGGGGACGAGCAGTACTTC
TRBJ1-2	once	TRBV30	-	CAWSGGRGSGYTF	TGTGCCTGGAGTGGGGGCAGAGGCTCTGGCTACACCTTC
TRBJ2-5	-	TRBV7-2	TRBD2	CASSPEGLAGAETQYF	TGTGCCAGCAGCCCAGAGGGACTAGCGGGAGCAGAGACCCAGTACTTC
TRBJ2-5	-	TRBV4-2	TRBD1	CASSLDRVGETQYF	TGTGCCAGCAGTCTGGACAGGGTAGGAGAGACCCAGTACTTC
TRBJ1-4	-	TRBV10-1	TRBD1	CASSAYRGANEKLFF	TGCGCCAGCAGTGCCTACAGGGGCGCTAATGAAAAACTGTTTTTT
TRBJ1-3	once	TRBV7-3	-	CASSSAGTGNTIYF	TGTGCCAGCAGCTCGGCGGGCACAGGAAACACCATATATTTT
TRBJ2-3	many	TRBV4-1	-	CASSQDPGSTDTQYF	TGCGCCAGCAGCCAAGATCCCGGGAGCACAGATACGCAGTATTTT
TRBJ2-1	-	TRBV7-6	TRBD2	CASSFSWSSGINEQFF	TGTGCCAGCAGCTTTTCGTGGTCTAGCGGTATTAATGAGCAGTTCTTC
TRBJ2-1	-	TRBV5-1	-	CASSLGASGLDNVFF	TGCGCCAGCAGCCTGGGGGCTAGCGGCCTCGATAACGTGTTCTTC
TRBJ1-2	-	TRBV6-5	-	CASSYGQGDGYTF	TGTGCCAGCAGTTACGGGCAGGGCGATGGCTACACCTTC
TRBJ2-1	-	TRBV7-2	-	CASSPWTGSYNEQFF	TGTGCCAGCAGCCCCTGGACGGGGTCCTACAATGAGCAGTTCTTC
TRBJ2-7	-	TRBV27	TRBD1	CASSFRTGGPYEQYF	TGTGCCAGCAGTTTTAGGACAGGGGGACCCTACGAGCAGTACTTC
TRBJ2-5	-	TRBV9	-	CASSFSGNQETQYF	TGTGCCAGCAGCTTCTCGGGTAACCAAGAGACCCAGTACTTC
TRBJ1-2	once	TRBV30	TRBD1	CAWSGTGIDYTF	TGTGCCTGGAGCGGGACAGGGATAGACTACACCTTC
TRBJ2-7	-	TRBV5-1	-	CASSPPGRRGYYEQYF	TGCGCCAGCAGCCCTCCCGGTCGGAGAGGATACTACGAGCAGTACTTC
TRBJ2-1	-	TRBV6-5	TRBD2	CASSGGEGADNEQFF	TGTGCCAGCAGCGGAGGGGAGGGTGCGGACAATGAGCAGTTCTTC
TRBJ1-1	few	TRBV6-6	-	CASSYMNTEAFF	TGTGCCAGCAGTTATATGAACACTGAAGCTTTCTTT
TRBJ2-1	-	TRBV6-5	TRBD2	CASSIGRANRNEQFF	TGTGCCAGCAGTATTGGGAGGGCCAACCGAAATGAGCAGTTCTTC
TRBJ2-7	-	TRBV6-5	TRBD1	CASSYRGTGTYEQYF	TGTGCCAGCAGTTACAGGGGGACAGGAACCTACGAGCAGTACTTC
TRBJ2-1	-	TRBV9	TRBD2	CASSTGLAVYNEQFF	TGTGCCAGCAGCACCGGACTAGCGGTTTACAATGAGCAGTTCTTC
TRBJ1-2	-	TRBV25-1	TRBD1	CASSPGQGTYYGYTF	TGTGCCAGCAGTCCCGGACAGGGGACTTACTATGGCTACACCTTC
TRBJ1-1	-	TRBV30	-	CAWSVTGKKAEAFF	TGTGCCTGGAGTGTAACCGGGAAGAAGGCTGAAGCTTTCTTT
TRBJ2-3	-	TRBV10-3	TRBD2	CAIRGTSPTDTQYF	TGTGCCATCAGAGGGACTAGCCCCACAGATACGCAGTATTTT
TRBJ2-1	-	TRBV4-1	TRBD2	CASSLSGTTPHNEQFF	TGCGCCAGCAGCCTGTCCGGGACTACCCCCCACAATGAGCAGTTCTTC
TRBJ1-4	-	TRBV10-2	TRBD1	CASSGGTGRTNEKLFF	TGCGCCAGCAGTGGGGGGACAGGGAGGACTAATGAAAAACTGTTTTTT
TRBJ2-3	-	TRBV7-3	TRBD2	CASSPQAGRADTQYF	TGTGCCAGCAGCCCGCAAGCGGGAAGGGCAGATACGCAGTATTTT
TRBJ1-1	once	TRBV27	-	CASRPRGTQRKEAFF	TGTGCCAGCAGGCCGAGGGGGACGCAAAGAAAGGAAGCTTTCTTT
TRBJ2-1	-	TRBV5-4	-	CASTTRENEQFF	TGTGCCAGCACCACACGGGAGAATGAGCAGTTCTTC
TRBJ1-2	once	TRBV25-1	-	CASSGTDFLFYTF	TGTGCCAGCAGTGGGACAGATTTTCTGTTCTACACCTTC
TRBJ2-7	-	TRBV6-6	-	CASSHYGTPTGEQYF	TGTGCCAGCAGTCACTACGGGACACCGACCGGCGAGCAGTACTTC
TRBJ2-3	-	TRBV27	-	CASSSVGTDTQYF	TGTGCCAGCAGTTCTGTAGGCACAGATACGCAGTATTTT
TRBJ2-7	-	TRBV28	-	CASRSDSYEQYF	TGTGCCAGCAGGAGTGACTCTTACGAGCAGTACTTC
TRBJ2-1	-	TRBV6-1	TRBD2	CASGAGGVYNEQFF	TGTGCCAGCGGGGCGGGAGGGGTCTACAATGAGCAGTTCTTC
TRBJ1-1	-	TRBV6-6	-	CASSRVARNTEAFF	TGTGCCAGCAGTCGCGTTGCGCGGAACACTGAAGCTTTCTTT
TRBJ2-7	once	TRBV2	-	CASSLSLTDSYEQYF	TGTGCCAGCAGTCTCTCGCTGACTGACTCCTACGAGCAGTACTTC
TRBJ1-1	-	TRBV6-4	TRBD1	CASSRDRGLGTEAFF	TGTGCCAGCAGTAGGGACAGGGGGCTGGGCACTGAAGCTTTCTTT
TRBJ1-1	-	TRBV19	-	CASSPGGANTEAFF	TGTGCCAGTAGCCCGGGGGGGGCGAACACTGAAGCTTTCTTT
TRBJ2-6	-	TRBV25-1	-	CASSDPYSGANVLTF	TGTGCCAGCAGTGATCCGTACTCTGGGGCCAACGTCCTGACTTTC
TRBJ2-1	-	TRBV7-2	-	CASRGPGTPAYNEQFF	TGTGCCAGCAGAGGTCCAGGGACACCGGCCTACAATGAGCAGTTCTTC
TRBJ2-1	-	TRBV7-2	TRBD2	CASSPRLAGNYNEQFF	TGTGCCAGCAGCCCCCGACTAGCGGGAAACTACAATGAGCAGTTCTTC
TRBJ2-1	few	TRBV13	TRBD2	CASRYKRGYNEQFF	TGTGCCAGCAGATATAAGCGGGGGTACAATGAGCAGTTCTTC
TRBJ1-5	few	TRBV11-2	-	CASSLGDQPQHF	TGTGCCAGCAGCTTAGGAGATCAGCCCCAGCATTTT